This T cell receptor beta chain was retrieved from a study of early T cells in non-severe SARS-CoV-2 infection. Deletions cut 1 base from V and 1 base from J, with 10 bases between. Germline V gives CDR1 SEHNR, CDR2 FQNEAQ (reference sequence). The CDR3 has 15 amino acids. MiXCR, run by TCRdb on the 5' RACE reads, gives a single entry per CDR3 protein. The data hold tens of thousands of distinct CDR3 sequences, with about 10% observed a single time. The specimen sequenced was whole blood. This rearrangement joins TRBV7-9 to TRBJ2-5, with D tentatively TRBD1 or TRBD2 (5 bases each). The sequence derives from an adult who was a healthcare worker with PCR-confirmed SARS-CoV-2 infection or an uninfected control (not recorded which). The CDR3 here is CASSLGPGAQETQYF. The CDR3 DNA reads TGTGCCAGCAGCTTAGGGCCCGGGGCCCAAGAGACCCAGTACTTC. Based on the CDR3 plus reference TRBV7-9 and TRBJ2-5, the full variable domain is DTGVSQNPRHKITKRGQNVTFRCDPISEHNRLYWYRQTLGQGPEFLTYFQNEAQLEKSRLLSDRFSAERPKGSFSTLEIQRTEQGDSAMYLCASSLGPGAQETQYFGPGTRLLVL.